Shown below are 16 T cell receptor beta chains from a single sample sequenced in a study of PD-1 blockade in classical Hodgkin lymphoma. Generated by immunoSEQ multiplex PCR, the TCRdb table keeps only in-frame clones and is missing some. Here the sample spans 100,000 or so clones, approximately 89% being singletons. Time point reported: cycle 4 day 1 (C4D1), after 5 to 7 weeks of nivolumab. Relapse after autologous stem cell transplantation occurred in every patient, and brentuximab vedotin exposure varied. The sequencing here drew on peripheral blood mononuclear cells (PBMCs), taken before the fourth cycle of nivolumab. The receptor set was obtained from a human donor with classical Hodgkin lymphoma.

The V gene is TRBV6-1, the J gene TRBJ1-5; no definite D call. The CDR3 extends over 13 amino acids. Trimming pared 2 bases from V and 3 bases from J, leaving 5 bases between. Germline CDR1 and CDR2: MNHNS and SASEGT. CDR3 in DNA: TGTGCCAGCAGTGAACGCGACAATCAGCCCCAGCATTTT. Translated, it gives CASSERDNQPQHF.

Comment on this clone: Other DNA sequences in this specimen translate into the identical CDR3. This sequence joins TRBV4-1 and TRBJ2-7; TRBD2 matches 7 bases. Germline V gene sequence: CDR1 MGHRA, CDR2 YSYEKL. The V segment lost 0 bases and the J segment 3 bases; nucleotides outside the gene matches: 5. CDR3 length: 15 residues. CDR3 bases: TGCGCCAGCAGCCAAGAAGCGGGAAGAAACTACGAGCAGTACTTC. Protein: CASSQEAGRNYEQYF.

This CDR3 is CASSLYSLRSYNEQFF. The DNA for the CDR3 is TGTGCCAGCAGTTTATACTCTCTCAGGTCCTACAATGAGCAGTTCTTC. The chain couples TRBV28 to TRBJ2-1; D is unclear. This CDR3 spans 16 amino acids. Between the trimmed V and J ends, which lost 1 base and 1 base, there was a span of 11 bases. Germline V CDR1 and CDR2: MDHEN, SYDVKM.

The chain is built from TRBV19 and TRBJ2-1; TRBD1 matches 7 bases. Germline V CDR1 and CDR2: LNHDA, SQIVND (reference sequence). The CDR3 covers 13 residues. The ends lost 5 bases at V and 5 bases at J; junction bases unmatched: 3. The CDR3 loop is CASSLGTDNEQFF. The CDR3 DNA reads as TGTGCCAGTAGTCTGGGGACAGACAATGAGCAGTTCTTC.

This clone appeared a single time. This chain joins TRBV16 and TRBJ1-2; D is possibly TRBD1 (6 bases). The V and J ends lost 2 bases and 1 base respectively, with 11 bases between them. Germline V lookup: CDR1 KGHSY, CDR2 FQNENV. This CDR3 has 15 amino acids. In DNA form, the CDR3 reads TGTGCCAGCAGCCAAGGGGGCAGCCGTAACTATGGCTACACCTTC. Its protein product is CASSQGGSRNYGYTF.

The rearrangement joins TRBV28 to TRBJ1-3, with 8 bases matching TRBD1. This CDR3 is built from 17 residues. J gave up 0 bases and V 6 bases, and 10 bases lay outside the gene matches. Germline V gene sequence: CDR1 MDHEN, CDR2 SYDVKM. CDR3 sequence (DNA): TGTGCCAGCAGCAATACAGGGGGACAAAACTCTGGAAACACCATATATTTT. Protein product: CASSNTGGQNSGNTIYF.

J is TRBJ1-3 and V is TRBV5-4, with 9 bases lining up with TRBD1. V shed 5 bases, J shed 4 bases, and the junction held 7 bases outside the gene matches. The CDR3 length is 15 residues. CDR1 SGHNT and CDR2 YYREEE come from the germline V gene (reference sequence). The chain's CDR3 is CASSHDRGIGNTIYF. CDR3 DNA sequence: TGTGCCAGCAGTCATGACAGGGGGATCGGAAACACCATATATTTT.

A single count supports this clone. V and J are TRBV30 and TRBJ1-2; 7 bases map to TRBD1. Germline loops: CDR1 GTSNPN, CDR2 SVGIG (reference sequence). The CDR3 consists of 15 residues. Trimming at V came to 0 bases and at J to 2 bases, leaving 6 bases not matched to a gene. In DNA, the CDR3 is TGTGCCTGGAGTGTACACAAGGGGGCAAACTATGGCTACACCTTC. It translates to CAWSVHKGANYGYTF. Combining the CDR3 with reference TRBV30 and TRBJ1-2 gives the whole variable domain SQTIHQWPATLVQPVGSPLSLECTVEGTSNPNLYWYRQAAGRGLQLLFYSVGIGQISSEVPQNLSASRPQDRQFILSSKKLLLSDSGFYLCAWSVHKGANYGYTFGSGTRLTVV.

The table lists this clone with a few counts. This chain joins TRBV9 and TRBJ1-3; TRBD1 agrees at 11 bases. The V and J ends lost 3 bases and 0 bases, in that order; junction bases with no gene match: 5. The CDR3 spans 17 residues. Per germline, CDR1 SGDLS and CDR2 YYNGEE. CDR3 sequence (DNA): TGTGCCAGCAGCGGGGGACAGGGGGATTTCTCTGGAAACACCATATATTTT. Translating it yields CASSGGQGDFSGNTIYF.

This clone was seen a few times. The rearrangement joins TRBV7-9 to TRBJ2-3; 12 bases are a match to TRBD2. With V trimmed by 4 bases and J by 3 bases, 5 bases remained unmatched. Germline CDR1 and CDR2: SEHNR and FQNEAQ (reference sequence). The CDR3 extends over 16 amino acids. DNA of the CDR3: TGTGCCAGCAGCTCTACTAGCGGGGGGTTAACAGATACGCAGTATTTT. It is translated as CASSSTSGGLTDTQYF.

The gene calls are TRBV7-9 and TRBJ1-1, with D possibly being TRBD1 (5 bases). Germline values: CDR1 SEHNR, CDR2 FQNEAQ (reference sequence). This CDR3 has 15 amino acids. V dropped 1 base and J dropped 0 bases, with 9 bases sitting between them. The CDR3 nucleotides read TGTGCCAGCAGCTTAGTTGGGGCTATGAACACTGAAGCTTTCTTT. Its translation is CASSLVGAMNTEAFF.

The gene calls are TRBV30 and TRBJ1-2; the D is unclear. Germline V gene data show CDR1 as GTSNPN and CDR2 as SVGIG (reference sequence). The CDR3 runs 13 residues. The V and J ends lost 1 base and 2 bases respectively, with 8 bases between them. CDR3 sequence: CAWSGLGNYGYTF. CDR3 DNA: TGTGCCTGGAGTGGCCTGGGGAACTATGGCTACACCTTC.

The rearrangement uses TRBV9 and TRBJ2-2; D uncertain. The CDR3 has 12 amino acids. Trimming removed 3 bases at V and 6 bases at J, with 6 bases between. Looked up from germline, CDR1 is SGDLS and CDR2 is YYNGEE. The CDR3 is CASSGGAGELFF. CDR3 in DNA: TGTGCCAGCAGCGGTGGGGCCGGGGAGCTGTTTTTT.

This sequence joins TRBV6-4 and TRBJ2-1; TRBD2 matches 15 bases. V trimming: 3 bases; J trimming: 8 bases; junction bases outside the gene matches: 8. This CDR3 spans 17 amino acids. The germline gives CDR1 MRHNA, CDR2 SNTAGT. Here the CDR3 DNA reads TGTGCCAGCAGTGAAGGACTAGCGGGAGGGCCTGGGGATGAGCAGTTCTTC. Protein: CASSEGLAGGPGDEQFF.

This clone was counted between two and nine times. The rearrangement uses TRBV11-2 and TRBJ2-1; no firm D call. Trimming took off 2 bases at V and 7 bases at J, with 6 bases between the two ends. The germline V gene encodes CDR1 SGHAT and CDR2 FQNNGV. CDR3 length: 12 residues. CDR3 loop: CASSLWQNEQFF. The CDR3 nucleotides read TGTGCCAGCAGCTTATGGCAGAATGAGCAGTTCTTC.

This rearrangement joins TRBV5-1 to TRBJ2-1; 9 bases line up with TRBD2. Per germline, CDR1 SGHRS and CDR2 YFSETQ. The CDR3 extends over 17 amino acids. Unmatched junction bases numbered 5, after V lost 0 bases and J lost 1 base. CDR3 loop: CASSLEVAGVSYNEQFF. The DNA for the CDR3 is TGCGCCAGCAGCTTGGAGGTAGCGGGAGTATCCTACAATGAGCAGTTCTTC.